One sample yielded the 20 T cell receptor beta chains listed below, sequenced in a study of human T cells and chemical hapten exposure. Each CDR3 protein is one row after TCRdb ran MiXCR on the RACE reads. Here the sample spans more than 80,000 distinct CDR3 sequences, around 7.8% being singletons. Time point denoted: patch test 1, 2 weeks after DPC sensitization. Documented treatment: therapeutic diphenylcyclopropenone sensitization with weekly scalp DPC. The input for sequencing was whole blood, taken in connection with sensitization to the hapten diphenylcyclopropenone (DPC). These receptors all stem from a woman younger than 45 with alopecia areata. Some clones in this sample may be carry-over from other donors' samples.

This chain links TRBV3-1 with TRBJ2-1; D could derive from TRBD1 or TRBD2 (5 bases each). Germline assignment: CDR1 LGHDT and CDR2 YNNKEL (reference sequence). CDR3 length: 15 residues. Trimming shortened V by 4 bases and J by 7 bases, and 17 bases separated the two germline ends. CDR3 nucleotide sequence: TGTGCCAGCAGCCCAGACGAGGGGAGCTGTAATGAGCAGTTCTTC. Translated, it gives CASSPDEGSCNEQFF.

This rearrangement joins TRBV12-5 to TRBJ1-6, with D unclear. The V gene lost 1 base and the J gene lost 7 bases, with 5 bases spanning the gap. Germline lookup yields CDR1 LGHNT and CDR2 FRNRAP. This CDR3 contains 13 residues. The CDR3 loop is CASGLAMNSPLHF. The CDR3 bases are TGTGCTAGTGGTTTGGCTATGAATTCACCCCTCCACTTT.

This clonotype was counted many times. The chain combines TRBV20-1 with TRBJ2-4; D ambiguous. CDR3 length: 11 amino acids. Germline CDR1 reads DFQATT; CDR2 reads SNEGSKA (reference sequence). V was trimmed by 4 bases and J by 5 bases, leaving 6 bases between them. The CDR3 DNA reads as TGCAGTGCTAAAGGACAAAACATTCAGTACTTC. It specifies CSAKGQNIQYF.

This clonotype was picked up many times. The CDR3 region has the DNA TGTGCCAGCTCACCGACAGGGGATCAGCCCCAGCATTTT. Translation: CASSPTGDQPQHF. The V call is TRBV18, the J call TRBJ1-5; 8 nucleotides line up with TRBD1. Per the germline V gene, CDR1 is KGHSH and CDR2 is LQKENI. The CDR3 is 13 residues long. V lost 3 bases, J lost 5 bases, and 0 bases stayed unmatched.

This clonotype was picked up many times. The chain has TRBV12-3 or TRBV12-4 and TRBJ2-1; D tentatively fits TRBD1 or TRBD2 (6 bases each). The CDR3 runs to 13 residues. Trimming took 6 bases from V and 3 from J, leaving 9 bases between them. The CDR3: CASREGDYNEQFF. The CDR3 DNA follows: TGTGCCAGCAGGGAGGGGGACTACAATGAGCAGTTCTTC.

There are many counts of this clonotype. The chain recombines TRBV12-3 or TRBV12-4 with TRBJ2-7, with D perhaps assigned TRBD1 or TRBD2 (6 bases each). The CDR3 extends over 15 amino acids. V dropped 2 bases and J dropped 2 bases, with 13 bases sitting between them. Written as DNA, the CDR3 is TGTGCCAGCAGTTTATCGGGGGCACTAACCTACGAGCAGTACTTC. This translates into CASSLSGALTYEQYF.

This clonotype appeared many times. DNA of the CDR3: TGCAGTGCTTCAAGACAGGGAGGATTGGTCGCTGAAGCTTTCTTT. This encodes CSASRQGGLVAEAFF. The rearrangement links TRBV20-1 to TRBJ1-1; 7 bases match TRBD1. V gave up 5 bases and J gave up 6 bases; unmatched junction bases: 15. CDR1 DFQATT and CDR2 SNEGSKA come from the germline V gene (reference sequence). This CDR3 region has 15 residues.

This clonotype was observed many times. CDR3 loop: CASSVGTSGGQVTGELFF. As DNA, the CDR3 is TGTGCCAGCAGCGTAGGAACTAGCGGGGGGCAAGTAACCGGGGAGCTGTTTTTT. The rearrangement uses TRBV9 and TRBJ2-2, with 12 bases that match TRBD2. The CDR3 spans 18 residues. Germline CDR1 reads SGDLS; CDR2 reads YYNGEE. Trimming took 0 bases from V and 5 from J; bases not matched to a gene: 8. The full variable domain, with the rest looked up from reference TRBV9 and TRBJ2-2, is DSGVTQTPKHLITATGQRVTLRCSPRSGDLSVYWYQQSLDQGLQFLIQYYNGEERAKGNILERFSAQQFPDLHSELNLSSLELGDSALYFCASSVGTSGGQVTGELFFGEGSRLTVL.

This clonotype was counted between two and nine times. V is TRBV4-2 and J is TRBJ2-7, with D tentatively TRBD2 (6 bases). The germline V gene has CDR1 LGHNA and CDR2 YNFKEQ. CDR3 size: 18 residues. The germline V and J ends were trimmed by 4 bases and 0 bases, with 22 bases remaining between them. The CDR3 DNA reads TGTGCCAGCAGCCCCCCAAGAGAGACGGGGGTGGCCTCCTACGAGCAGTACTTC. Encoded protein: CASSPPRETGVASYEQYF.

This clonotype was picked up many times. The rearrangement joins TRBV5-6 to TRBJ2-1, with 7 bases fitting TRBD2. This CDR3 spans 15 amino acids. The V and J ends lost 0 bases and 6 bases, in that order; junction bases with no gene match: 6. Germline V gene data show CDR1 as SGHDT and CDR2 as YYEEEE. CDR3 region: CASSLGTSFVNEQFF. As DNA, the CDR3 is TGTGCCAGCAGCTTGGGGACTAGTTTTGTCAATGAGCAGTTCTTC.

In its sample, this clonotype was seen many times. The V and J genes are TRBV6-1 and TRBJ1-5; D perhaps matches TRBD1 (5 bases). V was trimmed by 7 bases and J by 6 bases, leaving 16 bases between them. The CDR3 extends over 14 amino acids. Germline-derived CDR1 and CDR2 are MNHNS and SASEGT. The CDR3 sequence: CASTQSGIIQPQHF. The DNA for the CDR3 is TGTGCCAGCACTCAGTCAGGGATAATTCAGCCCCAGCATTTT.

This clonotype was observed many times. The chain joins TRBV29-1 to TRBJ1-2; possible D gene TRBD1, 5 bases. Germline V CDR1 and CDR2: SQVTM, ANQGSEA. CDR3 length: 12 residues. V dropped 3 bases and J dropped 4 bases, with 9 bases sitting between them. The CDR3 sequence is CSVDQGVYGYTF. CDR3 nucleotides: TGCAGCGTTGATCAGGGTGTCTATGGCTACACCTTC.

Concerning this clonotype itself: This could be a read error, since a much larger clone is one nucleotide away. The rearrangement joins TRBV24-1 to TRBJ2-2, with 10 bases matching TRBD1. This CDR3 spans 13 amino acids. The germline V gene has CDR1 KGHDR and CDR2 SFDVKD. The CDR3 is CVTGTGDTGELFF. CDR3 DNA sequence: TGTGTCACCGGGACAGGGGACACCGGGGAGCTGTTTTTT.

This clonotype came up many times. The chain recombines TRBV6-1 with TRBJ2-7; 9 bases fit TRBD2. This CDR3 is 15 amino acids long. The germline gives CDR1 MNHNS, CDR2 SASEGT. With 2 bases clipped from V and 7 bases from J, the junction kept 9 bases outside the gene matches. CDR3 nucleotides: TGTGCCAGCAGTGAATGGGCTAGCGGGGTAGAAGAGCAGTACTTC. It specifies CASSEWASGVEEQYF.

This clonotype has ten or more counts. The chain carries TRBV29-1 and TRBJ1-1, with 7 bases fitting TRBD1. The length of the CDR3 is 12 residues. The germline V gene has CDR1 SQVTM and CDR2 ANQGSEA. The V segment lost 6 bases and the J segment 6 bases; nucleotides outside the gene matches: 7. Here the CDR3 DNA reads TGCAGCGTGTATGGGACAGAAGCTGAAGCTTTCTTT. It translates to CSVYGTEAEAFF.

Many counts were recorded for this clonotype. This sequence joins TRBV19 and TRBJ1-1; 8 bases are shared with TRBD1. J gave up 8 bases and V 3 bases, and 8 bases lay outside the gene matches. The germline CDR1 and CDR2 sequences are LNHDA and SQIVND (reference sequence). This CDR3 region has 14 residues. This chain's CDR3 is CASSIRRGQEEAFF. CDR3 DNA: TGTGCCAGTAGTATCCGCAGGGGGCAGGAGGAAGCTTTCTTT.

This clonotype was seen more than once but under ten times. This chain uses TRBV18 with TRBJ2-7; 9 bases are shared with TRBD1. The CDR3 sequence is 16 residues long. CDR1 and CDR2 from the germline V gene are KGHSH and LQKENI. J gave up 0 bases and V 2 bases, and 5 bases lay outside the gene matches. The CDR3 nucleotides read TGTGCCAGCTCACCAGGGACAGGGATACCCTCCTACGAGCAGTACTTC. Translation gives CASSPGTGIPSYEQYF. Combining the CDR3 with reference TRBV18 and TRBJ2-7 gives the whole variable domain NAGVMQNPRHLVRRRGQEARLRCSPMKGHSHVYWYRQLPEEGLKFMVYLQKENIIDESGMPKERFSAEFPKEGPSILRIQQVVRGDSAAYFCASSPGTGIPSYEQYFGPGTRLTVT.

This clonotype was recorded many times. This chain uses TRBV12-3 or TRBV12-4 with TRBJ2-5; tentatively, D is TRBD1 (7 bases). V shed 2 bases and J shed 0 bases, with 25 bases lying between them. CDR3 length equals 20 residues. The CDR3 DNA reads as TGTGCCAGCAGTTTATCGTACAGGGGAGGTATTTTGCGGTACCAAGAGACCCAGTACTTC. As protein: CASSLSYRGGILRYQETQYF.

This clonotype showed up many times. This chain joins TRBV12-3 or TRBV12-4 and TRBJ2-5, with unresolved D. The CDR3 runs to 13 residues. V gave up 3 bases and J gave up 1 base, with 6 bases separating them. CDR3 sequence: CASSLWTQETQYF. The CDR3 DNA reads TGTGCCAGCAGTTTGTGGACCCAAGAGACCCAGTACTTC.

A few counts support this clonotype. The rearrangement links TRBV7-9 to TRBJ1-1; D uncertain. Per the germline V gene, CDR1 is SEHNR and CDR2 is FQNEAQ (reference sequence). CDR3 size: 14 residues. Trimming shortened V by 1 base and J by 4 bases, and 10 bases separated the two germline ends. CDR3 loop: CASSLGRMVTEAFF. Here the CDR3 DNA reads TGTGCCAGCAGCTTAGGCAGGATGGTCACTGAAGCTTTCTTT.